The TCR beta chain under discussion was sequenced for a study of human T cells and chemical hapten exposure. Across the study: The study lasted approximately 26 weeks, and patients were dosed weekly with diphenylcyclopropenone on the scalp throughout. The study enrolled mostly female patients with alopecia areata, totalis or universalis.

TCRdb passed the RACE reads through MiXCR, listing each CDR3 protein once. Among some 36,000 distinct CDR3 sequences, over 9% were seen once, and the ten largest hold around a quarter. Time point specified: pre-sensitization, week 0. Treatment given: therapeutic diphenylcyclopropenone sensitization with weekly scalp DPC. Total RNA was isolated from unfractionated whole blood. In regard to this clonotype: A much larger clone is a single base away; this may be a read error.

Per germline, CDR1 MNHEY and CDR2 SVGAGI. With V trimmed by 5 bases and J by 2 bases, 9 bases remained unmatched. CDR3 size: 15 residues. This TCR was recovered from a man aged 45-65 years with alopecia areata. Some clones in this sample may be carry-over from other donors' samples. The chain combines TRBV6-5 with TRBJ2-7, with 7 bases aligning to TRBD2. This specimen consisted of whole blood, obtained in connection with sensitization to the hapten diphenylcyclopropenone (DPC). CDR3 protein: CASSILAEPPYEQYF. CDR3 nucleotide sequence: TGTGCCAGCAGTATCCTAGCGGAACCTCCCTACGAGCAGTACTTC.